These T cell receptor beta chains were read from a single sample in a study of blood T cell repertoires in COVID-19. Sequenced by immunoSEQ multiplex PCR; TCRdb stores in-frame clones only, minus some. The sample holds some 68,000 clones, about 79% seen once. Source material: peripheral blood. These receptors all stem from a man between 65 and 85 years old with acute or convalescent COVID-19. CDR3s include the opening cysteine and the closing phenylalanine or tryptophan. D genes are given only for firm matches. Clone sizes are given selectively: once, few, many, or a class where the clone is expanded.

cdr3_length: 12; clone_size: -; j_call: TRBJ1-2; d_call: TRBD1; v_call: TRBV25-1; cdr3_nt: TGTGCCACCAGGGGACAGAACTATGGCTACACCTTC; cdr3_aa: CATRGQNYGYTF
cdr3_length: 16; clone_size: -; j_call: TRBJ2-3; d_call: TRBD2; v_call: TRBV4-2; cdr3_nt: TGTGCCAGCAGCCTCTCTAGCGGGAGGGCCGCAGATACGCAGTATTTT; cdr3_aa: CASSLSSGRAADTQYF
cdr3_length: 14; clone_size: -; j_call: TRBJ1-6; d_call: -; v_call: TRBV6-5; cdr3_nt: TGTGCCGGGGCCAAAAGCTCCTATAATTCACCCCTCCACTTT; cdr3_aa: CAGAKSSYNSPLHF
cdr3_length: 16; clone_size: -; j_call: TRBJ1-5; d_call: TRBD1; v_call: TRBV19; cdr3_nt: TGTGCCAGTAGGGGGGGACAGCCGTATAGCAATCAGCCCCAGCATTTT; cdr3_aa: CASRGGQPYSNQPQHF
cdr3_length: 16; clone_size: -; j_call: TRBJ2-5; d_call: TRBD2; v_call: TRBV7-6; cdr3_nt: TGTGCCAGCAGCTGGGGACTAGCGGGAGTTAGAGAGACCCAGTACTTC; cdr3_aa: CASSWGLAGVRETQYF
cdr3_length: 13; clone_size: -; j_call: TRBJ2-3; d_call: -; v_call: TRBV3-1/TRBV3-2; cdr3_nt: TGTGCCAGCAGCCAAGACCCAGGAGATACGCAGTATTTT; cdr3_aa: CASSQDPGDTQYF
cdr3_length: 12; clone_size: once; j_call: TRBJ1-3; d_call: -; v_call: TRBV29-1; cdr3_nt: TGCAGCGTTGAGTCCGTTTTAAACACCATATATTTT; cdr3_aa: CSVESVLNTIYF
cdr3_length: 16; clone_size: -; j_call: TRBJ2-4; d_call: -; v_call: TRBV1; cdr3_nt: TGCACCAGCAGCATCGACAGCAAGCTAGCCAAAAACATTCAGTACTTC; cdr3_aa: CTSSIDSKLAKNIQYF
cdr3_length: 13; clone_size: few; j_call: TRBJ2-2; d_call: -; v_call: TRBV4-3; cdr3_nt: TGCGCCAGCAGCCAAGTAGGAGGGGGGGAGCTGTTTTTT; cdr3_aa: CASSQVGGGELFF
cdr3_length: 15; clone_size: -; j_call: TRBJ1-1; d_call: -; v_call: TRBV3-1/TRBV3-2; cdr3_nt: TGTGCCAGCAGCCCAACAAGGCGGGGGAACACTGAAGCTTTCTTT; cdr3_aa: CASSPTRRGNTEAFF
cdr3_length: 14; clone_size: -; j_call: TRBJ1-2; d_call: TRBD1; v_call: TRBV5-4; cdr3_nt: TGTGCCAGCAGCCCGGGAGGACAGGGGAATGGCTACACCTTC; cdr3_aa: CASSPGGQGNGYTF
cdr3_length: 15; clone_size: -; j_call: TRBJ2-2; d_call: -; v_call: TRBV27; cdr3_nt: TGTGCCAGCACCACCCCTGGGACTTCTACCGGGGAGCTGTTTTTT; cdr3_aa: CASTTPGTSTGELFF
cdr3_length: 13; clone_size: -; j_call: TRBJ2-5; d_call: -; v_call: TRBV6-2/TRBV6-3; cdr3_nt: TGTGCCAGCAGTGACGGCCGCGGCGAGACCCAGTACTTC; cdr3_aa: CASSDGRGETQYF
cdr3_length: 14; clone_size: -; j_call: TRBJ2-7; d_call: TRBD2; v_call: TRBV10-3; cdr3_nt: TGTGCCATCAGTGGTGGACTAGAATCCTACGAGCAGTACTTC; cdr3_aa: CAISGGLESYEQYF
cdr3_length: 15; clone_size: -; j_call: TRBJ2-7; d_call: -; v_call: TRBV20-1; cdr3_nt: TGCAGTGCTAGTAGTAGAGGTCGTGCCTCCTACGAGCAGTACTTC; cdr3_aa: CSASSRGRASYEQYF
cdr3_length: 12; clone_size: -; j_call: TRBJ2-2; d_call: -; v_call: TRBV12-3/TRBV12-4; cdr3_nt: TGTGCCAGCAGTTTGCGTACCGGGGAGCTGTTTTTT; cdr3_aa: CASSLRTGELFF
cdr3_length: 13; clone_size: -; j_call: TRBJ2-5; d_call: -; v_call: TRBV12-1; cdr3_nt: TGTGCCAGGGTTTGGGCAGCTAAAGAGACCCAGTACTTC; cdr3_aa: CARVWAAKETQYF
cdr3_length: 17; clone_size: -; j_call: TRBJ1-1; d_call: TRBD1; v_call: TRBV27; cdr3_nt: TGTGCCAGCAGTTTAAGGGCACCAGGGGGCGGTAACACTGAAGCTTTCTTT; cdr3_aa: CASSLRAPGGGNTEAFF
cdr3_length: 17; clone_size: -; j_call: TRBJ1-5; d_call: TRBD1; v_call: TRBV10-3; cdr3_nt: TGTGCCATCAGCGGGACAGCTGGTTCTAGTAAAAATCAGCCCCAGCATTTT; cdr3_aa: CAISGTAGSSKNQPQHF
cdr3_length: 16; clone_size: -; j_call: TRBJ2-2; d_call: -; v_call: TRBV19; cdr3_nt: TGTGCCAGTAGTATCCTTGGGACATCGAACACCGGGGAGCTGTTTTTT; cdr3_aa: CASSILGTSNTGELFF
cdr3_length: 16; clone_size: -; j_call: TRBJ2-3; d_call: TRBD2; v_call: TRBV18; cdr3_nt: TGTGCCAGCTCACCAGGAGGAAGCGGGGGCACAGATACGCAGTATTTT; cdr3_aa: CASSPGGSGGTDTQYF
cdr3_length: 14; clone_size: -; j_call: TRBJ2-2; d_call: TRBD2; v_call: TRBV28; cdr3_nt: TGTGCCAGCAGTTCGGGAGGTTGGACCGGGGAGCTGTTTTTT; cdr3_aa: CASSSGGWTGELFF
cdr3_length: 18; clone_size: few; j_call: TRBJ2-3; d_call: TRBD2; v_call: TRBV7-8; cdr3_nt: TGTGCCAGCAGCTCACCGAATAGGACTAGCGGTGGGACAGATACGCAGTATTTT; cdr3_aa: CASSSPNRTSGGTDTQYF
cdr3_length: 17; clone_size: -; j_call: TRBJ2-5; d_call: TRBD2; v_call: TRBV3-1/TRBV3-2; cdr3_nt: TGTGCCAGCAGCCAAGATCACCGACTAGCGGTGGAAGAGACCCAGTACTTC; cdr3_aa: CASSQDHRLAVEETQYF
cdr3_length: 13; clone_size: -; j_call: TRBJ2-5; d_call: -; v_call: TRBV3-1/TRBV3-2; cdr3_nt: TGTGCCAGCAGCCAAGACGTTAGAAAGACCCAGTACTTC; cdr3_aa: CASSQDVRKTQYF
cdr3_length: 15; clone_size: medium-sized; j_call: TRBJ1-5; d_call: TRBD1; v_call: TRBV4-3; cdr3_nt: TGCGCCAGCAGCCAAGATTTCACAGGGGATCAGCCCCAGCATTTT; cdr3_aa: CASSQDFTGDQPQHF